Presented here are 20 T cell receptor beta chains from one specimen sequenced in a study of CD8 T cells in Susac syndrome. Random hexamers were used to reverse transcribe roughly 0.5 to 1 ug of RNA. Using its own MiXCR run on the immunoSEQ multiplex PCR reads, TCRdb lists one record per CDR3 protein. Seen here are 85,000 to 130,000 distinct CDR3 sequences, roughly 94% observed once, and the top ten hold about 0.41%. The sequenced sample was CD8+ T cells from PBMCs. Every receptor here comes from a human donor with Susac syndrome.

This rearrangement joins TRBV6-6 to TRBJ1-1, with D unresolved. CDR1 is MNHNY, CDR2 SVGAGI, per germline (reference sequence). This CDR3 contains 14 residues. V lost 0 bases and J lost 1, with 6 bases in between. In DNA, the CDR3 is TGTGCCAGCAGTTACTCGAAGGGGAACACTGAAGCTTTCTTT. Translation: CASSYSKGNTEAFF.

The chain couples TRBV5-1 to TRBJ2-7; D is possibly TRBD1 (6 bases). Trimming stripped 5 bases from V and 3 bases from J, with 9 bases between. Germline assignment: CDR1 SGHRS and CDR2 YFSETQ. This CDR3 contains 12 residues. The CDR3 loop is CASRLQGYEQYF. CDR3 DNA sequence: TGCGCCAGCAGGTTACAGGGCTACGAGCAGTACTTC.

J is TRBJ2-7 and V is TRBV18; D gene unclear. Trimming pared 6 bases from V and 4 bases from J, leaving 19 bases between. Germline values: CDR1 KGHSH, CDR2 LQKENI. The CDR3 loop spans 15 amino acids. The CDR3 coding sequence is TGTGCCAGCTCCGAGTCCCCCACCGTGGGGTACGAGCAGTACTTC. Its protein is CASSESPTVGYEQYF.

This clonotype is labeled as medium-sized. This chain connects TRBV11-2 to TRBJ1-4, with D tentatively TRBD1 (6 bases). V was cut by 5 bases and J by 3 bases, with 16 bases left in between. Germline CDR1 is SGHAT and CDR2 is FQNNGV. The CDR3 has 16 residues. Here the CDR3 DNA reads TGTGCCAGCAGCCCCCCCCAGGCAGGGGCTAATGAAAAACTGTTTTTT. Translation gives CASSPPQAGANEKLFF.

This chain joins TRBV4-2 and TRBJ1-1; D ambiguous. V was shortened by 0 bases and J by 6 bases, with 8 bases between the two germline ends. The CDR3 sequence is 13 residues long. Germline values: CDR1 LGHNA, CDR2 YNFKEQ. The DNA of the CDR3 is TGTGCCAGCAGCCAAGAGGAGGGTCCTGAAGCTTTCTTT. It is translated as CASSQEEGPEAFF.

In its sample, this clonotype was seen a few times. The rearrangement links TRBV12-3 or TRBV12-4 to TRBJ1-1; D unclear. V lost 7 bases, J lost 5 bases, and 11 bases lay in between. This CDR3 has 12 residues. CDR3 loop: CASTLGLTEAFF. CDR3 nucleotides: TGTGCCAGCACCCTGGGGTTGACTGAAGCTTTCTTT.

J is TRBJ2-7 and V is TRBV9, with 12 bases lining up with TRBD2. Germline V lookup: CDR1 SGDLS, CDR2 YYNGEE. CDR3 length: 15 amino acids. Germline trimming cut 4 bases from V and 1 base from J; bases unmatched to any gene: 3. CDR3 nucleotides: TGTGCCAGCAGCCGCGGGACTAGCGGGTCCTACGAGCAGTACTTC. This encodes CASSRGTSGSYEQYF.

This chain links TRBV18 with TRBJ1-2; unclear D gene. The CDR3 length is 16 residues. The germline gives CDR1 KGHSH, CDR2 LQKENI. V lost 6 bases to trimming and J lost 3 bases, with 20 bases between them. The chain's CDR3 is CASSPGWVPSDYGYTF. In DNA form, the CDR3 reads TGTGCCAGCTCCCCCGGCTGGGTCCCATCGGACTATGGCTACACCTTC.

CDR3 coding DNA: TGCAGTGCTAACAGGGTTGAAAATGAGCAGTTCTTC. Translated: CSANRVENEQFF. The chain has TRBV20-1 and TRBJ2-1; possibly TRBD1 for D (6 bases). The CDR3 extends over 12 amino acids. CDR1 is DFQATT and CDR2 is SNEGSKA in the germline V gene (reference sequence). V gave up 4 bases and J gave up 7 bases, with 11 bases separating them.

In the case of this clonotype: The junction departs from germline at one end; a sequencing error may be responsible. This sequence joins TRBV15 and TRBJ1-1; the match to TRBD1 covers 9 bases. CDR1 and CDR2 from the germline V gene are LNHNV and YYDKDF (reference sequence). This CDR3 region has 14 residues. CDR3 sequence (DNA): TGTGCCACCAGCAGGGACAGGGGAAGCACTGAAGCCTTCTTT. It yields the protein CATSRDRGSTEAFF.

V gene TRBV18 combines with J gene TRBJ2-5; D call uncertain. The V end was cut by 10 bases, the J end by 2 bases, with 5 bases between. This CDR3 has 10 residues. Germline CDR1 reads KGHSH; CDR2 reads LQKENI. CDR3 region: CATTQETQYF. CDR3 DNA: TGTGCCACCACACAAGAGACCCAGTACTTC.

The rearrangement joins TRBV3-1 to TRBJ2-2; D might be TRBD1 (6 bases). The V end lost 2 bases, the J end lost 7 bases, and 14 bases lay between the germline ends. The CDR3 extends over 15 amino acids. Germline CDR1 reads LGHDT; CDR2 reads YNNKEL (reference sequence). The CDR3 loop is CASSQLNQGFGELFF. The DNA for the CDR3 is TGTGCCAGCAGCCAATTAAATCAGGGGTTCGGGGAGCTGTTTTTT.

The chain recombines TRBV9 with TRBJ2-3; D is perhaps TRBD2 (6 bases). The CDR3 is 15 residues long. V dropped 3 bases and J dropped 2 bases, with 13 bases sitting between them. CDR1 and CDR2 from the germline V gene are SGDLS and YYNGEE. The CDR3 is CASSEGDSLTDTQYF. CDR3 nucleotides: TGTGCCAGCAGCGAAGGGGACTCCCTCACAGATACGCAGTATTTT.

DNA of the CDR3: TGTGCCAGCAGCGCCCAATTGAACACTGAAGCTTTCTTT. Residues: CASSAQLNTEAFF. This rearrangement joins TRBV9 to TRBJ1-1; D not resolved. This CDR3 is built from 13 residues. V was clipped by 3 bases and J by 0 bases, with 6 bases between them. Germline V gene sequence: CDR1 SGDLS, CDR2 YYNGEE.

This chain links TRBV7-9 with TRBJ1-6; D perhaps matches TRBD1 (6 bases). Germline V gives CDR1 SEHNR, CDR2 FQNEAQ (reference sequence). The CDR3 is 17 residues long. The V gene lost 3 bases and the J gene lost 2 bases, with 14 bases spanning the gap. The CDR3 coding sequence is TGTGCCAGCAGCTTCGACCCCGGGACAACCTATAATTCACCCCTCCACTTT. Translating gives CASSFDPGTTYNSPLHF.

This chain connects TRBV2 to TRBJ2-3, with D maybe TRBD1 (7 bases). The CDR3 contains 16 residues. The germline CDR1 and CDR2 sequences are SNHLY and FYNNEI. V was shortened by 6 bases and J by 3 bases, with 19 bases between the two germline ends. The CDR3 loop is CASRDSGGGITDTQYF. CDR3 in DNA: TGTGCCAGCAGAGATTCAGGGGGAGGAATAACAGATACGCAGTATTTT.

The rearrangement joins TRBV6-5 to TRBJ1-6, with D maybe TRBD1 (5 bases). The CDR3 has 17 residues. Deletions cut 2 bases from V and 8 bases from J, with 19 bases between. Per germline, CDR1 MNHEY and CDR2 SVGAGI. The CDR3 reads CASSYLGGPGGDSPLHF. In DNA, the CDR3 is TGTGCCAGCAGTTACCTCGGGGGACCGGGAGGTGATTCACCCCTCCACTTT.

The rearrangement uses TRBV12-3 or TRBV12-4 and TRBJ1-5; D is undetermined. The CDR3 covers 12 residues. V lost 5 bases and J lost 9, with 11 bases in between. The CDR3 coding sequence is TGTGCCAGCAGTGACACCTCCGGGCCCCAGCATTTT. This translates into CASSDTSGPQHF.

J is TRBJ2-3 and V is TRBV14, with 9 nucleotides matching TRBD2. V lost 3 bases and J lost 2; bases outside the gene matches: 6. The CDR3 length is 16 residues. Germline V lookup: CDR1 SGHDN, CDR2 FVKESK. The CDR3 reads CASSHTIAGVTDTQYF. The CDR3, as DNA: TGTGCCAGCAGCCACACGATAGCGGGGGTCACAGATACGCAGTATTTT.

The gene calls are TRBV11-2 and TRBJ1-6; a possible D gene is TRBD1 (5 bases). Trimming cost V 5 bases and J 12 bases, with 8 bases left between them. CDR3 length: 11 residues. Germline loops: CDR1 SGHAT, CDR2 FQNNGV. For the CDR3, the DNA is TGTGCCAGCAGCAGCGGGGGACCCCTCCACTTT. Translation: CASSSGGPLHF.